Below are 31 T cell receptor beta chains sequenced from a single sample in a study of cytomegalovirus exposure and HLA in healthy donors. The study ran its PCR with 60 Vbeta and 13 Jbeta primers. The data were produced by immunoSEQ multiplex PCR, yet TCRdb's version contains in-frame clones alone and is incomplete. The sample holds 100,000 to 150,000 clones, just under 75% seen once. Sequenced sample: PBMCs. The receptors originated from a man in his forties in good health and CMV-seropositive.

This clone was observed a few times. The chain links TRBV19 to TRBJ1-1, with TRBD1 as a possible D gene (6 bases). V lost 4 bases and J 0 bases, leaving 21 bases between the germline ends. Germline assignment: CDR1 LNHDA and CDR2 SQIVND (reference sequence). The CDR3 length is 18 residues. The CDR3 bases are TGTGCCAGTAGTACAACCATGGACAGCCGCACCATGAACACTGAAGCTTTCTTT. The encoded protein is CASSTTMDSRTMNTEAFF.

This clone was detected only once. This sequence joins TRBV6-1 and TRBJ2-7; D may be TRBD1 (7 bases). Trimming removed 0 bases from V and 2 bases from J, with 11 bases in between. The CDR3 runs to 15 residues. Germline CDR1 is MNHNS and CDR2 is SASEGT. As DNA, the CDR3 is TGTGCCAGCAGTGAAGCGCAGGGGGGACCCTACGAGCAGTACTTC. Amino acid sequence: CASSEAQGGPYEQYF.

In its sample, this clone was seen a few times. The chain carries TRBV5-6 and TRBJ1-3, with D possibly TRBD1 on 5 matching bases. Trimming took off 0 bases at V and 0 bases at J, with 7 bases between the two ends. Germline V gene lookup returns CDR1 SGHDT and CDR2 YYEEEE. The CDR3 is 15 residues long. CDR3 nucleotide sequence: TGTGCCAGCAGCTTGGTGGGGGGCTCTGGAAACACCATATATTTT. It is translated as CASSLVGGSGNTIYF. Variable domain in full (rest from reference TRBV5-6 and TRBJ1-3): DAGVTQSPTHLIKTRGQQVTLRCSPKSGHDTVSWYQQALGQGPQFIFQYYEEEERQRGNFPDRFSGHQFPNYSSELNVNALLLGDSALYLCASSLVGGSGNTIYFGEGSWLTVV.

V is TRBV10-1 and J is TRBJ2-3; 9 bases map to TRBD2. The CDR3 is 19 amino acids. Per the germline V gene, CDR1 is WNHNN and CDR2 is SYGVQD (reference sequence). Unmatched junction bases numbered 17, after V lost 5 bases and J lost 2 bases. This CDR3 reads CASSPFPVAGASPTDTQYF. The CDR3 DNA follows: TGCGCCAGCAGTCCCTTTCCAGTAGCGGGAGCCTCCCCCACAGATACGCAGTATTTT.

CDR3 DNA: TGTGCCAGCACAAGGGACAGGGTTAAGTCCCGCACAGATACGCAGTATTTT. Its protein is CASTRDRVKSRTDTQYF. The chain links TRBV2 to TRBJ2-3; 9 nucleotides match TRBD1. The junction had 12 bases not matched to a gene; V was cut back by 7 bases and J by 1 base. The CDR3 sequence is 17 residues long. Germline V gene sequence: CDR1 SNHLY, CDR2 FYNNEI. The variable domain in full, with the rest retrieved from reference TRBV2 and TRBJ2-3, is EPEVTQTPSHQVTQMGQEVILRCVPISNHLYFYWYRQILGQKVEFLVSFYNNEISEKSEIFDDQFSVERPDGSNFTLKIRSTKLEDSAMYFCASTRDRVKSRTDTQYFGPGTRLTVL.

This clone has just a few counts. The rearrangement links TRBV2 to TRBJ2-7, with 8 bases matching TRBD1. J lost 3 bases, V lost 4 bases, and 8 bases had no gene match. The CDR3 is 15 residues long. Germline V gene data show CDR1 as SNHLY and CDR2 as FYNNEI. CDR3 sequence: CASSVSQGAVYEQYF. The CDR3, as DNA: TGTGCCAGCAGTGTGTCCCAGGGGGCCGTCTACGAGCAGTACTTC. The whole variable domain, remainder taken from reference TRBV2 and TRBJ2-7, is EPEVTQTPSHQVTQMGQEVILRCVPISNHLYFYWYRQILGQKVEFLVSFYNNEISEKSEIFDDQFSVERPDGSNFTLKIRSTKLEDSAMYFCASSVSQGAVYEQYFGPGTRLTVT.

This clone was picked up a small number of times. The chain couples TRBV7-9 to TRBJ1-1; perhaps TRBD1 as D (5 bases). The germline CDR1 and CDR2 sequences are SEHNR and FQNEAQ (reference sequence). The CDR3 runs 13 residues. V lost 8 bases to trimming and J lost 4 bases, with 14 bases between them. CDR3: CASGLQGFTEAFF. In nucleotides, the CDR3 is TGTGCCAGCGGATTGCAGGGTTTCACTGAAGCTTTCTTT.

This chain connects TRBV6-1 to TRBJ2-5; 8 nucleotides line up with TRBD2. From germline, CDR1 is MNHNS and CDR2 SASEGT. J lost 1 base, V lost 5 bases, and 6 bases had no gene match. The CDR3 is 15 amino acids. CDR3 sequence reads: CASSRAGVSQETQYF. CDR3 sequence (DNA): TGTGCCAGCAGTCGAGCGGGAGTTTCCCAAGAGACCCAGTACTTC.

This clone was counted a few times. The chain carries TRBV6-1 and TRBJ1-5; a possible D gene is TRBD1 (5 bases). Germline CDR1 and CDR2: MNHNS and SASEGT. The CDR3 loop spans 16 amino acids. Trimming took 4 bases from V and 5 from J, leaving 18 bases between them. This chain's CDR3 is CASSGQPQLTYQPQHF. CDR3 sequence (DNA): TGTGCCAGCAGTGGACAGCCCCAACTGACTTATCAGCCCCAGCATTTT.

The chain recombines TRBV4-1 with TRBJ2-3; 9 nucleotides line up with TRBD2. The CDR3 extends over 17 amino acids. Losses at the gene ends were 1 base for V and 3 bases for J; bases not matched to a gene: 8. Germline V CDR1 and CDR2: MGHRA, YSYEKL. CDR3 amino acids: CASSQVAREGLTDTQYF. DNA of the CDR3: TGCGCCAGCAGCCAAGTTGCGCGGGAGGGCCTTACAGATACGCAGTATTTT.

This clone was detected a few times. J is TRBJ2-7 and V is TRBV10-3; 9 positions match TRBD2. The CDR3 is 17 residues long. Losses at the gene ends were 0 bases for V and 3 bases for J; bases not matched to a gene: 9. The germline gives CDR1 ENHRY, CDR2 SYGVKD. Here the CDR3 reads CAISESIGREGLYEQYF. The CDR3 nucleotides are TGTGCCATCAGTGAGTCGATCGGGCGGGAGGGCCTCTACGAGCAGTACTTC.

The genes are TRBV6-5 and TRBJ2-7; TRBD2 aligns across 7 bases. Germline CDR1 is MNHEY and CDR2 is SVGAGI. V gave up 4 bases and J gave up 2 bases; unmatched junction bases: 5. CDR3 length equals 14 residues. The CDR3 is CASSWTGTTYEQYF. CDR3 nucleotide sequence: TGTGCCAGCAGTTGGACCGGGACTACCTACGAGCAGTACTTC.

The CDR3 loop reads CASRPLLGLVGSTDTQYF. The CDR3 bases are TGTGCCAGCAGACCACTCCTGGGGCTAGTGGGCAGCACAGATACGCAGTATTTT. This chain uses TRBV28 with TRBJ2-3; TRBD1 is a possible D gene (5 bases). This CDR3 region has 18 residues. The V and J ends lost 6 bases and 0 bases respectively, with 22 bases between them. CDR1 is MDHEN, CDR2 SYDVKM, per germline.

This clone was detected once. The chain's CDR3 is CASRVTGGSAEQYF. In DNA form, the CDR3 reads TGTGCCAGCAGGGTAACAGGGGGGTCGGCCGAGCAGTACTTC. The gene calls are TRBV28 and TRBJ2-7; 8 nucleotides line up with TRBD1. Germline V gene lookup returns CDR1 MDHEN and CDR2 SYDVKM. The trim removed 6 bases at V and 6 bases at J, leaving 10 bases unmatched. The CDR3 totals 14 residues.

J is TRBJ2-1 and V is TRBV2, with D tentatively TRBD1 (6 bases). With 6 bases removed from V and 9 bases from J, the gap between germline ends came to 18 bases. The germline V gene encodes CDR1 SNHLY and CDR2 FYNNEI. This CDR3 has 14 residues. The CDR3 DNA reads as TGTGCCAGCAGCACTCAACAGGGCTTGGGTGAGCAGTTCTTC. This gives the protein CASSTQQGLGEQFF.

This clone was recorded only once. The J gene is TRBJ2-2, the V gene TRBV18; 8 nucleotides agree with TRBD1. Germline V gives CDR1 KGHSH, CDR2 LQKENI. The CDR3 runs 16 residues. V lost 3 bases to trimming and J lost 1 base; unmatched junction nucleotides: 4. CDR3 sequence reads: CASSPRTGLNTGELFF. The CDR3 coding sequence is TGTGCCAGCTCACCTCGGACAGGGCTGAACACCGGGGAGCTGTTTTTT.

This chain links TRBV15 with TRBJ2-1, with D possibly being TRBD2 (7 bases). The CDR3 spans 18 residues. In germline, CDR1 is LNHNV, CDR2 YYDKDF (reference sequence). V was clipped by 0 bases and J by 2 bases, with 17 bases between them. CDR3 sequence reads: CATSRDGFAGATYNEQFF. The DNA for the CDR3 is TGTGCCACCAGCAGAGATGGTTTTGCGGGGGCCACCTACAATGAGCAGTTCTTC.

The chain is built from TRBV5-6 and TRBJ2-7; TRBD1 agrees at 10 bases. The germline gives CDR1 SGHDT, CDR2 YYEEEE. Trimming at V came to 3 bases and at J to 5 bases, leaving 2 bases not matched to a gene. CDR3 length: 13 amino acids. CDR3 in amino acids: CASSWGTGDEQYF. The CDR3 nucleotides read TGTGCCAGCAGCTGGGGGACAGGGGACGAGCAGTACTTC. The variable domain in full, completed from reference TRBV5-6 and TRBJ2-7, reads DAGVTQSPTHLIKTRGQQVTLRCSPKSGHDTVSWYQQALGQGPQFIFQYYEEEERQRGNFPDRFSGHQFPNYSSELNVNALLLGDSALYLCASSWGTGDEQYFGPGTRLTVT.

The rearrangement uses TRBV9 and TRBJ1-4; TRBD1 is a possible D gene (6 bases). The CDR3 covers 15 residues. The V end was cut by 4 bases, the J end by 8 bases, with 18 bases between. CDR1 and CDR2 from the germline V gene are SGDLS and YYNGEE. CDR3 region: CASSRWGGVGEKLFF. Here the CDR3 DNA reads TGTGCCAGCAGCCGGTGGGGGGGCGTGGGAGAAAAACTGTTTTTT.

This clone was seen once. The chain recombines TRBV4-1 with TRBJ1-6; 9 bases map to TRBD1. With 0 bases clipped from V and 9 bases from J, the junction kept 6 bases outside the gene matches. This CDR3 spans 16 amino acids. Germline-derived CDR1 and CDR2 are MGHRA and YSYEKL. The CDR3, as DNA: TGCGCCAGCAGCCAAGATTCGGGACAGGGAATTTCACCCCTCCACTTT. Encoded protein: CASSQDSGQGISPLHF.

This chain connects TRBV5-1 to TRBJ1-4; 11 bases are a match to TRBD1. From germline, CDR1 is SGHRS and CDR2 YFSETQ. CDR3 length: 15 residues. Trimming at V came to 4 bases and at J to 7 bases, leaving 6 bases not matched to a gene. In nucleotides, the CDR3 is TGCGCCAGCAGCACCCGGACAGGGGGCGGTGAAAAACTGTTTTTT. Translating it yields CASSTRTGGGEKLFF.

This chain joins TRBV19 and TRBJ2-4; 8 bases are a match to TRBD2. The CDR3 has 15 amino acids. Trimming took 5 bases from V and 3 from J; bases not matched to a gene: 6. The V gene's germline CDR1 is LNHDA and CDR2 SQIVND (reference sequence). In nucleotides, the CDR3 is TGTGCCAGTAGTCCCGGGGGGACTAGCAAAAACATTCAGTACTTC. Residues: CASSPGGTSKNIQYF.

V gene TRBV2 combines with J gene TRBJ2-1; unclear D gene. Germline CDR1 reads SNHLY; CDR2 reads FYNNEI. The CDR3 is made up of 13 amino acids. V lost 1 base and J 8 bases, leaving 9 bases between the germline ends. The CDR3 reads CASSEGPRYEQFF. CDR3 DNA: TGTGCCAGCAGTGAAGGCCCCCGGTATGAGCAGTTCTTC.

This chain uses TRBV27 with TRBJ2-1, with D hard to call. The CDR3 totals 16 residues. Trimming removed 4 bases at V and 0 bases at J, with 13 bases between. Germline assignment: CDR1 MNHEY and CDR2 SMNVEV (reference sequence). Here the CDR3 reads CASSYDFMSSYNEQFF. The DNA for the CDR3 is TGTGCCAGCAGTTACGACTTTATGAGCTCCTACAATGAGCAGTTCTTC.

The rearrangement uses TRBV5-4 and TRBJ2-1; D perhaps matches TRBD2 (6 bases). V lost 4 bases and J lost 1, with 9 bases in between. The CDR3 covers 14 residues. Germline values: CDR1 SGHNT, CDR2 YYREEE (reference sequence). CDR3 sequence (DNA): TGTGCCAGCAGCCACAGCGGGTCCTACAATGAGCAGTTCTTC. Translation: CASSHSGSYNEQFF.

J is TRBJ2-5 and V is TRBV25-1, with 12 bases fitting TRBD2. There are 14 residues in the CDR3. V lost 6 bases, J lost 6 bases, and 5 bases stayed unmatched. Germline CDR1 reads MGHDK; CDR2 reads SYGVNS. The CDR3, as DNA: TGTGCCAGCAGAGAACTAGCGGGGGGAAAGACCCAGTACTTC. Protein product: CASRELAGGKTQYF.

This clone was seen a handful of times. This chain links TRBV29-1 with TRBJ2-7; 7 bases are a match to TRBD2. The CDR3 runs 12 residues. Germline loops: CDR1 SQVTM, CDR2 ANQGSEA. V shed 5 bases, J shed 6 bases, and the junction held 7 bases outside the gene matches. The CDR3 region is CSVTVPSGEQYF. In DNA, the CDR3 is TGCAGCGTTACTGTCCCTAGCGGCGAGCAGTACTTC.

This clone occurred a few times. J is TRBJ2-3 and V is TRBV5-4; tentatively, D is TRBD2 (6 bases). This CDR3 region has 16 residues. The V end was cut by 4 bases, the J end by 0 bases, with 15 bases between. CDR1 is SGHNT and CDR2 is YYREEE in the germline V gene (reference sequence). The CDR3 loop reads CASSQLADPSTDTQYF. The DNA of the CDR3 is TGTGCCAGCAGCCAACTAGCAGACCCTAGCACAGATACGCAGTATTTT.

The chain joins TRBV30 to TRBJ2-3; TRBD1 aligns across 9 bases. V gave up 4 bases and J gave up 1 base; unmatched junction bases: 6. Germline lookup yields CDR1 GTSNPN and CDR2 SVGIG (reference sequence). The CDR3 loop spans 15 amino acids. The CDR3 loop is CAWTRGQGGTDTQYF. CDR3 DNA: TGTGCCTGGACCCGGGGACAGGGCGGCACAGATACGCAGTATTTT.

Points on this clone: At one end, the junction sequence differs from germline, possibly due to a read error. This chain joins TRBV7-9 and TRBJ2-1; possibly TRBD1 for D (5 bases). The CDR3 runs to 12 residues. Germline V gives CDR1 SEHNR, CDR2 FQNEAQ (reference sequence). The CDR3 bases are TGTTCCAGCAGCTCCCAGGGTAATGAGCAGTTCTTC. Its protein product is CSSSSQGNEQFF.

This chain's CDR3 is CSVSGPYEQYF. The CDR3 DNA follows: TGCAGCGTTTCAGGGCCCTACGAGCAGTACTTC. J is TRBJ2-5 and V is TRBV29-1; the D gene is possibly TRBD1 (5 bases). TRBJ2-7 matches the DNA end more closely, so the J call is doubtful. Germline assignment: CDR1 SQVTM and CDR2 ANQGSEA. This CDR3 has 11 residues.